This TCR beta chain was sequenced for a study of identical twins. Germline CDR1 is MNHNS and CDR2 is SASEGT. This CDR3 comprises 17 residues. Trimming removed 6 bases from V and 5 bases from J; junction bases left unmatched: 14. There were only healthy Caucasians among the donors. This clonotype was counted between two and nine times. TCRdb itself ran the 5' RACE reads through MiXCR, one entry per CDR3 protein. The sample has approximately 250,000 distinct CDR3 sequences, 6% to 7% seen once; the top ten hold roughly 15%. The data also belong to a second study, concerning T cells expressing NK-cell markers. From that study: Sequencing covered eight donors, seven HCMV-seropositive and one seronegative.

The genes are TRBV6-1 and TRBJ2-1; 9 nucleotides agree with TRBD2. The origin of this receptor is a woman between 18 and 29 years old in good health. Sample: CD8+ T cells sorted from blood. Here the CDR3 DNA reads TGTGCCAGCAGCTCCGGGACTAGCTTCTCACCCAACAATGAGCAGTTCTTC. Translated: CASSSGTSFSPNNEQFF.